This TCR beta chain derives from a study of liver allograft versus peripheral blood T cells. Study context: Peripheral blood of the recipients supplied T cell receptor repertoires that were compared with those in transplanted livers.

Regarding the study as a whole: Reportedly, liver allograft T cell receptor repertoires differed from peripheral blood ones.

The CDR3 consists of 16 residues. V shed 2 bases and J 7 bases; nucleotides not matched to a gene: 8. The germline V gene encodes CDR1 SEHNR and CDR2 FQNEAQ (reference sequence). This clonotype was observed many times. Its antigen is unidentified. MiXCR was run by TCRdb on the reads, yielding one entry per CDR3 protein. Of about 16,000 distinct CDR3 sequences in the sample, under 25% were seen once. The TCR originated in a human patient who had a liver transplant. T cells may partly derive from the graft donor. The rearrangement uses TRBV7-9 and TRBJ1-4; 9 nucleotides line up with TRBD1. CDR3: CASSLRVGTGTEKLFF. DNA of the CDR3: TGTGCCAGCAGCTTAAGGGTCGGGACAGGGACTGAAAAACTGTTTTTT.